The entry below gives a single T cell receptor (beta chain) sequence along with its context. Its antigen is as yet unknown. It was with a sample-barcoded 5' primer and a J-beta primer mix that a second PCR of roughly 7 to 12 cycles was run. TCRdb re-derived calls from the 5' RACE reads in MiXCR, one entry per CDR3 protein. Here the sample spans under 1 million distinct CDR3 sequences, roughly 44% being singletons. The data belong to a study of blood T cells in healthy people across ages. Findings and limits, study-wide: Any conclusive comparison of naive versus antigen-experienced cells was prevented by using unsorted PBMCs.

Extractions gave at least 5.5 micrograms of total RNA per sample. Looked up from germline, CDR1 is MNHNY and CDR2 is SVGAGI (reference sequence). This CDR3 has 15 residues. V lost 6 bases to trimming and J lost 8 bases, with 19 bases between them. The rearrangement links TRBV6-6 to TRBJ1-4; D is perhaps TRBD1 (5 bases). The sequenced sample was blood. This receptor was identified in a man in his 60s in good health. The CDR3 nucleotides read TGTGCCAGCAGGCCACCGGGACGTCTGGGGGAAAAACTGTTTTTT. Translated, it gives CASRPPGRLGEKLFF.